The TCR beta chain described here comes from a study of T cell repertoires in cytomegalovirus infection. For the study at large: HLA-C-restricted CMV epitopes, recently identified, and well-studied HLA-B-restricted ones were used by the study. In public TCR beta signatures, there were indications of both CMV infection and matching HLA type. Whole-study findings and limits: CMV-specific HLA-C-restricted TCR beta clonotypes dominated the ex vivo response.

TCRdb reprocessed the reads via MiXCR and lists one record per CDR3 protein. Found here are about 920,000 distinct CDR3 sequences, less than 40% of them singletons; the top ten hold more than 13%. This clonotype showed up just a few times. Antigen specificity is unknown. The length of the CDR3 is 18 residues. V dropped 3 bases and J dropped 0; count of bases not matched to a gene: 12. CDR1 and CDR2 from the germline V gene are SGDLS and YYNGEE. This specimen consisted of cultured CD8+ T cells from PBMCs, obtained from culture after CMV antigen stimulation. The sequence was obtained from a human donor in good health (CMV status not recorded). Some clones in this sample may be carry-over from other donors' samples. The chain combines TRBV9 with TRBJ2-1; 7 bases agree with TRBD1. The CDR3 DNA follows: TGTGCCAGCAGCGCCTCCGCCGTGGACAGGTTCTCCTACAATGAGCAGTTCTTC. Its translation: CASSASAVDRFSYNEQFF.